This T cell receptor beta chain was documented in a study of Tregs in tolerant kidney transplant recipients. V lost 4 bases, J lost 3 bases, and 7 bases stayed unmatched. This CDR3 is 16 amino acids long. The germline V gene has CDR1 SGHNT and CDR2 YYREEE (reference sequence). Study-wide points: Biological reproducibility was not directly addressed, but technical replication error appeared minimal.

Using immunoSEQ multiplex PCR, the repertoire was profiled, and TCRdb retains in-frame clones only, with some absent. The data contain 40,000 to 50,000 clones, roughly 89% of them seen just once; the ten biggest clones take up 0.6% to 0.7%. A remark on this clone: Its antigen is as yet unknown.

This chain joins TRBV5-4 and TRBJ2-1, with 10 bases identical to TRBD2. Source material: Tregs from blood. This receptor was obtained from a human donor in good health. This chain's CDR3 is CASSNLGTSDYNEQFF. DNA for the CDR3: TGTGCCAGCAGCAACTTAGGGACTAGCGACTACAATGAGCAGTTCTTC.